This TCR beta chain stems from a study of blood T cell repertoires in COVID-19 (TCRdb year 2020). At the level of the whole study: ImmuneRACE Cohort 3 recovered participants were defined by two consecutive negative NP/OP PCR tests, healthcare professional clearance, or symptom resolution. Deeply sampled blood TCRbeta repertoires from subjects exposed to, actively infected with, or recovered from COVID-19 were included in the dataset. Where HLA class I and class II types were available, the types were taken from metadata supplied by the sample provider, not from assay-based typing. The prospective study material was composed of cDNA or gDNA derived from T cells, B-cell-depleted T cells, or PBMCs. Collaborator samples came from the United States, Italy and Spain and covered acute and convalescent phases of COVID-19. Nearly every sample came with metadata listing a de-identified subject ID, COVID-19 status, age in years and sex. The samples were drawn from two sources: the first 160 participants of the ongoing ImmuneRACE study, and 950 to 1,500 subjects contributed by 6 global collaborators. The repertoires were released in a freely available public database intended as a resource for research on the immune response to SARS-CoV-2. What the work shows at the level of the full study, not this receptor alone: The quantity of clinical and demographic metadata differed by source and by participant and was supplied without curation.

TCRbeta CDR3 regions were amplified from genomic DNA by means of the immunoSEQ Assay, a bias-controlled multiplex PCR. The original pipeline was this. The number of nucleated cells in each sample was estimated from the amplification of reference gene primers within the assay. Sequence reads were collapsed and filtered to measure the absolute abundance of every unique TCRbeta CDR3 rearrangement. Productive Simpson clonality was computed per sample as the square root of Simpson's diversity index over productive rearrangements. The table was pulled from immuneACCESS by TCRdb, which kept in-frame rearrangements only. Such tables lose some clones; where checked, under half of the loss comes from unresolved V genes, and the rest has no known cause. That table is the source of V, J and clone size, and D and trimming were worked out from the DNA. The sample table contains 250,000 to 300,000 clones; only one count was recorded for more than 75% of them. The ten largest clones capture approximately 2% of the sample.

Enrolling through a virtual design, the prospective study's participants ranged in age from roughly 18 to 100 years and lived across roughly 23 United States geographic areas. Cohort assignment in the prospective study relied on participant-reported clinical history from a screening survey and a study questionnaire. In the prospective study, whole blood, serum and a nasopharyngeal or oropharyngeal swab were collected from each participant by mobile phlebotomists. Additional blood draws and questionnaires over a roughly two-month period could optionally be provided by prospective study participants. Before DNA extraction, prospective study blood samples were shipped either frozen or at room temperature. Reading from cysteine to phenylalanine, the CDR3 counts 14 amino acids. This entry keeps only the CDR3 DNA: 42 bases, framed from base 1. After removal of 4 bases from V and 4 bases from J, the junction retains 6 bases not matched to a gene. According to the germline V gene, CDR1 reads SGHRS and CDR2 reads YFSETQ.

For this clone: It lacks a known antigen. No base quality information exists; no much larger clone differs at one position.

Sample: PBMCs or T cells enriched from blood (not recorded which). Recombination linked TRBV5-1 to TRBJ1-2, with 8 bases in between that match TRBD1. The clonotype comes from a woman in her sixties in a cohort exposed to, infected with or recovered from COVID-19 (not recorded which). The encoded CDR3 is CASSVDRAAYGYTF. The DNA sequence reads TGCGCCAGCAGCGTGGACAGGGCAGCCTATGGCTACACCTTC.